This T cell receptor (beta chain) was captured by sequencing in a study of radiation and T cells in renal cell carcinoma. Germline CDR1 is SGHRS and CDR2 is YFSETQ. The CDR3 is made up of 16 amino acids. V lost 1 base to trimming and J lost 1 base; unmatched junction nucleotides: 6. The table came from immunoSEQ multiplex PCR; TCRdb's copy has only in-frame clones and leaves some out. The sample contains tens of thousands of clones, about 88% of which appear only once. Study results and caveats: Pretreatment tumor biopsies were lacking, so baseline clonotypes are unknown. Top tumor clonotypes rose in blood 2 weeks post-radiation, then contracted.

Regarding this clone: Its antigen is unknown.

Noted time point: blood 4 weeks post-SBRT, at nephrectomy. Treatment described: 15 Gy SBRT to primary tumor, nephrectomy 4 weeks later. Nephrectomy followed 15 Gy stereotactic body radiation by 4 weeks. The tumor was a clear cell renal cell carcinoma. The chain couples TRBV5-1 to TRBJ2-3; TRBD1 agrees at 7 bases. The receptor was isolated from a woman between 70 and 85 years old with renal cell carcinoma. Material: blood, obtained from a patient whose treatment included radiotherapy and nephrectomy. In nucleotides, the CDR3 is TGCGCCAGCAGCTTGTATCGACAGGGTGGCACAGATACGCAGTATTTT. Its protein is CASSLYRQGGTDTQYF.